This TCR beta chain originates from a study of T-cell reconstitution after alpha-beta-depleted transplantation in children. This sample's TCRbeta library carried unique molecular identifier barcodes. TCRdb re-called the PCR reads through MiXCR, storing one row per CDR3 protein. The table has about 980,000 distinct CDR3 sequences, less than 30% seen once; the top ten hold about 28%. Germline V gives CDR1 SQVTM, CDR2 ANQGSEA. V lost 1 base, J lost 6 bases, and 16 bases lay in between. The CDR3 has 14 amino acids. Study-wide points: There were some patients whose high TCRbeta diversity at day 60 came from surviving recipient T cells and thymic progenitors.

In its sample, this clonotype was seen a few times. Antigen unknown. The chain links TRBV29-1 to TRBJ2-7; maybe TRBD2 (6 bases). This sequence was found in a boy younger than two who had a stem cell transplant for SCID, so the T cells may come from the graft donor. The sample consisted of PBMCs, mostly from graft donor cells, taken 360 days after TCRalphabeta/CD19-depleted stem cell transplant. The CDR3 nucleotides read TGCAGCGTTGAAGCTCGGGGGATGACTGGCGAGCAGTACTTC. Translating gives CSVEARGMTGEQYF.